This T cell receptor (beta chain) comes out of a study of T-cell reconstitution after alpha-beta-depleted transplantation in children. Study-level results: At one year after transplant, newly produced T cells mostly accounted for T-cell counts and diversity.

The length of the CDR3 is 14 residues. V was trimmed by 7 bases and J by 7 bases, leaving 19 bases between them. Comment on this clonotype: Its antigen is not identified.

Unique molecular identifiers were built into the TCRbeta library. Using its own MiXCR run on the PCR reads, TCRdb lists one record per CDR3 protein. The sample lists approximately 82,000 distinct CDR3 sequences, about 16% occurring once. V is TRBV12-3 or TRBV12-4 and J is TRBJ2-5; maybe TRBD2 (7 bases). Sample: PBMCs, mostly from graft donor cells, taken 180 days after TCRalphabeta/CD19-depleted stem cell transplant. The source is a male patient under 10 years old who had a stem cell transplant for acute lymphoblastic leukemia, so the T cells may come from the graft donor. The CDR3 spells CASKRTGGPVTQYF. The CDR3 DNA sequence: TGTGCCAGCAAGAGGACGGGGGGCCCCGTGACCCAGTACTTC.